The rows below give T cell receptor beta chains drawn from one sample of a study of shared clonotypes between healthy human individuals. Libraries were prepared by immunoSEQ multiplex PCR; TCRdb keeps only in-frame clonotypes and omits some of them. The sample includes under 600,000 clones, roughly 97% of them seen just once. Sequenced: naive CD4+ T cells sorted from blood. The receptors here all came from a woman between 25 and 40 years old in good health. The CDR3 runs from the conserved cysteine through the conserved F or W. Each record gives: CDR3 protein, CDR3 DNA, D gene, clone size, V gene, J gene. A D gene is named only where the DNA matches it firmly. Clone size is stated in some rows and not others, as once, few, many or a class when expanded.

CASSTGEKLFF,TGTGCCAGCAGCACCGGTGAAAAACTGTTTTTT,.,.,TRBV7-9,TRBJ1-4
CASSTVAGVGAYNEQFF,TGTGCCAGCAGCACGGTGGCGGGAGTGGGGGCCTACAATGAGCAGTTCTTC,TRBD2,.,TRBV5-4,TRBJ2-1
CASSRSGVNTQYF,TGTGCCAGCAGCCGATCAGGGGTGAATACGCAGTATTTT,.,once,TRBV7-9,TRBJ2-3
CASTGGKKNIQYF,TGTGCCAGTACAGGCGGGAAGAAAAACATTCAGTACTTC,.,.,TRBV19,TRBJ2-4
CASSLSQSYNEQFF,TGCGCCAGCAGCTTGAGTCAGTCCTACAATGAGCAGTTCTTC,.,.,TRBV5-1,TRBJ2-1
CASTVTVNNEKLFF,TGTGCCAGCACCGTAACAGTGAATAATGAAAAACTGTTTTTT,.,.,TRBV6-6,TRBJ1-4
CASTSPTGAEEQYF,TGTGCCAGCACCAGTCCTACAGGGGCGGAAGAGCAGTACTTC,TRBD1,.,TRBV28,TRBJ2-5
CASSARGVTTEAFF,TGTGCCAGCAGCGCCCGAGGGGTAACAACTGAAGCTTTCTTT,.,.,TRBV6-1,TRBJ1-1
CASSGEGLPAYEQYF,TGTGCCAGCAGCGGAGAGGGCCTGCCGGCCTACGAGCAGTACTTC,.,.,TRBV7-2,TRBJ2-7
CASSSGENEQFF,TGTGCCAGTAGTAGTGGTGAGAATGAGCAGTTCTTC,.,.,TRBV19,TRBJ2-1
CASSLDRNNLYGYTF,TGTGCCAGCAGCCTAGACAGAAACAACCTCTATGGCTACACCTTC,.,.,TRBV9,TRBJ1-2
CASSSLDRLSSYEQYF,TGTGCCAGCAGTTCCTTAGACAGATTGAGCTCCTACGAGCAGTACTTC,.,.,TRBV28,TRBJ2-7
CASSLRDRDLETQYF,TGTGCCAGCAGTTTAAGGGACAGGGACTTAGAGACCCAGTACTTC,TRBD1,.,TRBV28,TRBJ2-5
CASSLVAGQGAHEQYF,TGTGCCAGCAGTTTAGTAGCCGGGCAGGGGGCTCACGAGCAGTACTTC,TRBD1,once,TRBV28,TRBJ2-7
CASSPSIGENTEAFF,TGTGCCAGCTCACCATCCATAGGGGAGAACACTGAAGCTTTCTTT,.,.,TRBV18,TRBJ1-1
CASSATGTGSAYEQYF,TGTGCCAGCAGCGCCACCGGGACAGGGTCGGCCTACGAGCAGTACTTC,TRBD1,.,TRBV9,TRBJ2-7
CASWSEDKDQPQHF,TGTGCCAGCTGGTCCGAGGACAAGGATCAGCCCCAGCATTTT,.,.,TRBV6-6,TRBJ1-5
CASSQVYGGFEGYTF,TGCGCCAGCAGCCAAGTATACGGGGGTTTCGAGGGCTACACCTTC,.,once,TRBV4-1,TRBJ1-2
CASSLRGTGEQYF,TGTGCCAGCAGTTTAAGGGGGACCGGCGAGCAGTACTTC,.,.,TRBV27,TRBJ2-7
CASSLGGTQYF,TGCGCCAGCAGTTTGGGGGGGACCCAGTACTTC,.,once,TRBV5-1,TRBJ2-5
CASTKMGARTEAFF,TGTGCCAGCACCAAGATGGGGGCCAGAACTGAAGCTTTCTTT,.,.,TRBV6-5,TRBJ1-1
CASSMIDRPVSYGYTF,TGTGCCAGTAGTATGATAGACCGCCCGGTGAGCTATGGCTACACCTTC,.,.,TRBV19,TRBJ1-2
CASSPREFGTEAFF,TGTGCCAGCTCACCCAGGGAGTTTGGAACTGAAGCTTTCTTT,.,.,TRBV18,TRBJ1-1
CASSAWDSRRETQYF,TGTGCCAGCTCCGCCTGGGACAGTCGGCGGGAGACCCAGTACTTC,TRBD1,.,TRBV18,TRBJ2-5
CASSLVLGMGNTIYF,TGTGCCAGCAGCTTAGTGCTGGGGATGGGAAACACCATATATTTT,.,.,TRBV11-3,TRBJ1-3
CSVGGTASGNTIYF,TGCAGCGTCGGGGGGACAGCCTCTGGAAACACCATATATTTT,TRBD1,once,TRBV29-1,TRBJ1-3
CAISDMSATGDYEQYF,TGTGCCATCAGTGATATGTCTGCGACAGGGGATTACGAGCAGTACTTC,TRBD1,.,TRBV10-3,TRBJ2-7
CASSEGTASYGYTF,TGCGCCAGCAGTGAGGGGACAGCGTCCTATGGCTACACCTTC,TRBD1,.,TRBV5-1,TRBJ1-2
CASGQITTGANVLTF,TGTGCCAGTGGACAGATAACTACTGGGGCCAACGTCCTGACTTTC,.,once,TRBV19,TRBJ2-6
CASSPQGEGTGELFF,TGTGCCAGCTCACCACAGGGGGAAGGCACCGGGGAGCTGTTTTTT,.,few,TRBV18,TRBJ2-2
CASSLDRGDQPQHF,TGTGCCAGCAGTTTAGACAGGGGGGATCAGCCCCAGCATTTT,TRBD1,.,TRBV28,TRBJ1-5
CASTTTGPDYGDTF,TGTGCCAGCACCACGACAGGTCCCGACTATGGCGACACCTTC,.,.,TRBV7-9,TRBJ1-2
CASSVAGTSPGELFF,TGTGCCAGCAGCGTAGCTGGGACTAGCCCCGGGGAGCTGTTTTTT,TRBD2,.,TRBV9,TRBJ2-2
CASSATDAGEQFF,TGCGCCAGCAGCGCGACAGATGCGGGTGAGCAGTTCTTC,.,.,TRBV5-1,TRBJ2-1
CASSPGQFQPQHF,TGTGCCAGTAGTCCCGGACAGTTCCAGCCCCAGCATTTT,.,once,TRBV19,TRBJ1-5
CASSEAPRTGTYEQYF,TGTGCCAGCAGTGAAGCGCCCCGGACGGGGACCTACGAGCAGTACTTC,.,.,TRBV2,TRBJ2-7
CASSWIDRDTYEQYF,TGTGCCAGCAGCTGGATAGACAGGGATACCTACGAGCAGTACTTC,TRBD1,.,TRBV5-6,TRBJ2-7
CASSESLKIGETQYF,TGCGCCAGCAGTGAGTCGCTGAAGATCGGGGAGACCCAGTACTTC,.,.,TRBV10-2,TRBJ2-5
CASSSARTSSSTGELFF,TGTGCCAGCAGCTCCGCACGGACTAGCAGCTCCACCGGGGAGCTGTTTTTT,TRBD2,.,TRBV5-8,TRBJ2-2
CASSYGAPGNTEAFF,TGTGCCAGCAGTTACGGTGCCCCCGGGAACACTGAAGCTTTCTTT,.,.,TRBV6-5,TRBJ1-1
CASTLDLVVDSPLHF,TGTGCCAGCACCCTAGACCTGGTTGTTGATTCACCCCTCCACTTT,.,once,TRBV28,TRBJ1-6
CASSRGLALRSYNEQFF,TGTGCCAGCAGCAGGGGACTAGCGCTCCGCTCCTACAATGAGCAGTTCTTC,TRBD2,.,TRBV9,TRBJ2-1
CASSLIFRDGDEQFF,TGTGCCAGCAGCTTAATATTTCGCGACGGGGATGAGCAGTTCTTC,.,.,TRBV11-2,TRBJ2-1
CATSRDTLLAISTDTQYF,TGTGCCACCAGCAGAGATACCCTTCTAGCGATCAGCACAGATACGCAGTATTTT,.,.,TRBV15,TRBJ2-3
CASSRGSQNTEAFF,TGTGCCAGCAGCAGAGGATCGCAGAACACTGAAGCTTTCTTT,.,.,TRBV9,TRBJ1-1
CASSHHGGKYEQYF,TGCGCCAGCAGTCATCATGGGGGCAAGTACGAGCAGTACTTC,.,.,TRBV23-1,TRBJ2-7
CASSFRGGTINEKLFF,TGTGCCAGCAGTTTTCGAGGAGGGACCATTAATGAAAAACTGTTTTTT,.,.,TRBV28,TRBJ1-4
CASRGYNEQFF,TGTGCCAGCAGAGGGTATAATGAGCAGTTCTTC,.,.,TRBV2,TRBJ2-1